This TCR beta chain was sequenced during a study of spatial heterogeneity in lung cancer. Study-wide background: Strong correlation was found between tumor-region TCR transcript counts and a T cell module score from matched bulk RNA-seq. In the raw reads, each unique TCR and UMI combination was present more than ten times on average.

V was pared by 6 bases and J by 8 bases, with 14 bases between. Germline V lookup: CDR1 SNHLY, CDR2 FYNNEI. This CDR3 contains 13 residues. As regards this clonotype: Its antigen is still unknown.

Time point indicated: sample taken at primary tumor resection. TCRdb reanalysed the 5' RACE reads using MiXCR and keeps one entry per CDR3 protein. The table records some 96,000 distinct CDR3 sequences, approximately 4% of them present only once. General study findings and limits: Tracking of tumor mutation counts was seen in expanded intratumoral alpha and beta TCR counts.

The starting material was lung tumor tissue, obtained at surgery. The sequence derives from a male donor with early-stage non-small cell lung cancer. The chain combines TRBV2 with TRBJ2-1; the D call may be TRBD1 or TRBD2 (6 bases each). Here the CDR3 reads CASSQNGGDEQFF. CDR3 bases: TGTGCCAGCAGCCAGAACGGGGGCGATGAGCAGTTCTTC.